The source of this T cell receptor (beta chain) is a study of T-cell memory formation after mild COVID-19. Study background: TCR clusters showed largely donor specificity. Points from the study as a whole: Second-wave clones with a day 37 peak had unconfirmed SARS-CoV-2 specificity. Cross-reactive memory appears to have joined, as suggested by some responding clones showing up in pre-infection memory.

A few counts support this clonotype. The antigen is unknown. The CDR3 is made up of 14 amino acids. The V gene lost 6 bases and the J gene lost 4 bases, with 14 bases spanning the gap. Per the germline V gene, CDR1 is MNHNS and CDR2 is SASEGT. It was 5'RACE with constant-segment primers that produced the TCR alpha and TCR beta cDNA libraries, which carried sample barcodes and UMIs. TCRdb passed the 5' RACE reads through MiXCR, listing each CDR3 protein once. Of approximately 400,000 distinct CDR3 sequences in the sample, 18% were seen once. This TCR was recovered from a man younger than 35 who had mild COVID-19 (a few samples of this study predate the infection). Cell type and time point are not known. This rearrangement joins TRBV6-1 to TRBJ2-3, with D possibly matching TRBD2 (5 bases). Source material: PBMCs or a T cell subset sorted from them (not recorded which). The CDR3, as DNA: TGTGCCAGCAGGGAAACGACGGGGTCAGATACGCAGTATTTT. This translates into CASRETTGSDTQYF.